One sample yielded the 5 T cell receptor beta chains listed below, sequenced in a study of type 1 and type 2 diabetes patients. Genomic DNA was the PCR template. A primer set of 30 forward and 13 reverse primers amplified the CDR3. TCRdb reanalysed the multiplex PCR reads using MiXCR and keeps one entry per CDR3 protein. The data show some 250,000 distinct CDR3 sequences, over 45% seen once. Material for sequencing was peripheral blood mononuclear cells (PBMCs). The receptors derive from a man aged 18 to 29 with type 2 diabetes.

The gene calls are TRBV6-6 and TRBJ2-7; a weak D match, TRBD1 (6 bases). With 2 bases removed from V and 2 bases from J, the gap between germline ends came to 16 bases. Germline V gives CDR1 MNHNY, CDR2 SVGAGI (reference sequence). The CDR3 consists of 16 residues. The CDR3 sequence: CASSYHLDRNPYEQYF. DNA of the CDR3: TGTGCCAGCAGTTACCACCTGGACAGAAATCCCTACGAGCAGTACTTC.

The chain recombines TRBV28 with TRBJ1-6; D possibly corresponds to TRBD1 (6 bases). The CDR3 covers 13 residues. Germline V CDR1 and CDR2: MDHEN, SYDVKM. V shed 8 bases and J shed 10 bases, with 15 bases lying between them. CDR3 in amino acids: CASLKGGGSPLHF. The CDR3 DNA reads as TGTGCCAGCCTCAAGGGGGGCGGATCACCCCTCCACTTT. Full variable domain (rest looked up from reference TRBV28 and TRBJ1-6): DVKVTQSSRYLVKRTGEKVFLECVQDMDHENMFWYRQDPGLGLRLIYFSYDVKMKEKGDIPEGYSVSREKKERFSLILESASTNQTSMYLCASLKGGGSPLHFGNGTRLTVT.

This CDR3 reads CATSGRWGDQETQYF. The CDR3 bases are TGTGCCACCAGCGGGAGGTGGGGGGACCAAGAGACCCAGTACTTC. This chain uses TRBV24-1 with TRBJ2-5; 7 nucleotides align to TRBD2. Per germline, CDR1 KGHDR and CDR2 SFDVKD. The CDR3 has 15 amino acids. The J segment lost 0 bases and the V segment lost 7 bases, leaving 7 bases of the junction unmatched.

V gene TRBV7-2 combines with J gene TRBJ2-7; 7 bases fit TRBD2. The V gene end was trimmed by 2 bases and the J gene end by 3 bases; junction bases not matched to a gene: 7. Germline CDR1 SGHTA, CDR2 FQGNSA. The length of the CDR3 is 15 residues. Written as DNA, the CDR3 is TGTGCCAGCAGCTTATGGGGCGGGAGCCTCTACGAGCAGTACTTC. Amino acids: CASSLWGGSLYEQYF.

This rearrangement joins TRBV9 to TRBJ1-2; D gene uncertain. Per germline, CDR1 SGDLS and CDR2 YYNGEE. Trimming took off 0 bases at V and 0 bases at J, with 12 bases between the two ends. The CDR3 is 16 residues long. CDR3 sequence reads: CASSVGEGRTNYGYTF. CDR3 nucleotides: TGTGCCAGCAGCGTAGGGGAGGGCAGGACTAACTATGGCTACACCTTC.